This entry lists 19 T cell receptor beta chains sequenced from one sample in a study of control samples from healthy donors and cancer patients. Generated by immunoSEQ multiplex PCR, the TCRdb table keeps only in-frame clones and is missing some. The sample has some 150,000 clones, roughly 94% seen once; the top ten hold around 15%. Sequenced sample: PBMCs. These receptor sequences come from a man in his 60s with colorectal cancer.

V and J are TRBV7-2 and TRBJ1-2; D possibly corresponds to TRBD1 (6 bases). Trimming left V 5 bases short and J 4 bases short, with 14 bases between. The CDR3 is 14 residues long. The V gene's germline CDR1 is SGHTA and CDR2 FQGNSA. The CDR3 protein is CASSLSGARYGYTF. Here the CDR3 DNA reads TGTGCCAGCAGCCTATCAGGGGCGCGCTATGGCTACACCTTC.

The rearrangement links TRBV6-5 to TRBJ2-7; D ambiguous. This CDR3 is 14 amino acids long. V was trimmed by 3 bases and J by 3 bases, leaving 12 bases between them. From germline, CDR1 is MNHEY and CDR2 SVGAGI. CDR3 nucleotides: TGTGCCAGCAGTTATGGCGAGAACGGCTACGAGCAGTACTTC. Its translation: CASSYGENGYEQYF.

V gene TRBV29-1 combines with J gene TRBJ1-1; 7 bases line up with TRBD1. V shed 6 bases and J 0 bases; nucleotides not matched to a gene: 4. Germline CDR1 SQVTM, CDR2 ANQGSEA. This CDR3 region has 13 residues. The CDR3 sequence: CSVITGVNTEAFF. CDR3 nucleotides: TGCAGCGTCATCACAGGGGTGAACACTGAAGCTTTCTTT.

The chain recombines TRBV5-8 with TRBJ1-5, with D unclear. Germline-derived CDR1 and CDR2 are SGHTS and YDEGEE. The CDR3 extends over 16 amino acids. V shed 2 bases and J shed 2 bases, with 14 bases lying between them. The CDR3 region has the DNA TGTGCCAGCAGCTTAACTTTCCAAACGGGCAATCAGCCCCAGCATTTT. This gives the protein CASSLTFQTGNQPQHF.

V is TRBV19 and J is TRBJ2-2; weak D call: TRBD1 (6 bases). This CDR3 spans 15 amino acids. Trimming took off 7 bases at V and 6 bases at J, with 18 bases between the two ends. The germline V gene encodes CDR1 LNHDA and CDR2 SQIVND (reference sequence). The CDR3 region has the DNA TGTGCCAGTATCGAGGGGGACGGCCCCGCCGGGGAGCTGTTTTTT. Translated, it gives CASIEGDGPAGELFF. The entire variable domain, with the rest obtained from reference TRBV19 and TRBJ2-2, is as follows: DGGITQSPKYLFRKEGQNVTLSCEQNLNHDAMYWYRQDPGQGLRLIYYSQIVNDFQKGDIAEGYSVSREKKESFPLTVTSAQKNPTAFYLCASIEGDGPAGELFFGEGSRLTVL.

The chain recombines TRBV3-1 (or the pseudogene TRBV3-2) with TRBJ2-7; possible D gene TRBD2, 5 bases. Germline loops: CDR1 LGHDT, CDR2 YNNKEL (reference sequence). CDR3 length equals 13 residues. V was trimmed by 2 bases and J by 4 bases, leaving 9 bases between them. CDR3 amino acids: CASSQSGGYEQYF. The DNA of the CDR3 is TGTGCCAGCAGCCAATCGGGCGGGTACGAGCAGTACTTC.

As DNA, the CDR3 is TGTGCCAGCAGCCCGGGACTGGGGAGCAATCAGCCCCAGCATTTT. Translated: CASSPGLGSNQPQHF. V gene TRBV5-6 combines with J gene TRBJ1-5; weak D call: TRBD1 (5 bases). V was pared by 4 bases and J by 1 base, with 12 bases between. CDR1 is SGHDT, CDR2 YYEEEE, per germline. This CDR3 has 15 residues. The entire variable domain, with the rest obtained from reference TRBV5-6 and TRBJ1-5, is as follows: DAGVTQSPTHLIKTRGQQVTLRCSPKSGHDTVSWYQQALGQGPQFIFQYYEEEERQRGNFPDRFSGHQFPNYSSELNVNALLLGDSALYLCASSPGLGSNQPQHFGDGTRLSIL.

The chain has TRBV12-3 or TRBV12-4 and TRBJ1-3; D gene ambiguous. Trimming took off 1 base at V and 5 bases at J, with 6 bases between the two ends. This CDR3 region has 13 residues. The CDR3 sequence: CASSLVTRNTIYF. The DNA of the CDR3 is TGTGCCAGCAGTTTAGTAACCCGAAACACCATATATTTT.

This rearrangement joins TRBV6-5 to TRBJ1-6, with D perhaps TRBD1 (6 bases). Germline CDR1 MNHEY, CDR2 SVGAGI. The CDR3 consists of 14 residues. Trimming took off 6 bases at V and 10 bases at J, with 16 bases between the two ends. The CDR3 loop reads CASSFSEGESPLHF. The CDR3 DNA sequence: TGTGCCAGCAGCTTCTCGGAGGGGGAATCACCCCTCCACTTT.

DNA for the CDR3: TGTGCCAGCAGTTCCACAGGGTCTGGCTACACCTTC. It translates to CASSSTGSGYTF. The rearrangement links TRBV12-3 or TRBV12-4 to TRBJ1-2; a possible D gene is TRBD1 (6 bases). There are 12 residues in the CDR3. Trimming shortened V by 4 bases and J by 7 bases, and 10 bases separated the two germline ends.

The V gene is TRBV19, the J gene TRBJ1-6, with a tentative D call TRBD1 (5 bases). V gave up 4 bases and J gave up 7 bases, with 14 bases separating them. The CDR3 is 15 amino acids. CDR1 LNHDA and CDR2 SQIVND come from the germline V gene (reference sequence). The CDR3 reads CASSKGPEKNSPLHF. In DNA form, the CDR3 reads TGTGCCAGTAGTAAGGGGCCCGAGAAGAATTCACCCCTCCACTTT.

This sequence joins TRBV3-1 (or the pseudogene TRBV3-2) and TRBJ1-1; 7 positions agree with TRBD1. Germline lookup yields CDR1 LGHDT and CDR2 YNNKEL (reference sequence). The CDR3 has 14 residues. Germline trimming cut 4 bases from V and 2 bases from J; bases unmatched to any gene: 4. The CDR3 loop reads CASSLTGANTEAFF. CDR3 bases: TGTGCCAGCAGCCTAACAGGGGCCAACACTGAAGCTTTCTTT.

This chain connects TRBV20-1 to TRBJ1-1; no definite D call. The CDR3 covers 11 residues. V was pared by 5 bases and J by 6 bases, with 10 bases between. Looked up from germline, CDR1 is DFQATT and CDR2 is SNEGSKA (reference sequence). The CDR3 nucleotides are TGCAGTGCTCCACAGTGGGCTGAAGCTTTCTTT. Protein sequence: CSAPQWAEAFF.

This chain links TRBV4-1 with TRBJ1-1; D not resolved. Trimming stripped 4 bases from V and 6 bases from J, with 12 bases between. There are 13 residues in the CDR3. The germline V gene has CDR1 MGHRA and CDR2 YSYEKL. The CDR3 sequence: CASSLGRVAEAFF. Here the CDR3 DNA reads TGCGCCAGCAGCCTCGGGCGGGTGGCTGAAGCTTTCTTT.

The gene calls are TRBV19 and TRBJ1-5; D remains ambiguous. V was trimmed by 2 bases and J by 0 bases, leaving 8 bases between them. In germline, CDR1 is LNHDA, CDR2 SQIVND (reference sequence). The CDR3 sequence is 15 residues long. CDR3 DNA: TGTGCCAGTAGTATAACAGCCGATAGCAATCAGCCCCAGCATTTT. It yields the protein CASSITADSNQPQHF. Together with reference TRBV19 and TRBJ1-5, the CDR3 gives the full variable domain: DGGITQSPKYLFRKEGQNVTLSCEQNLNHDAMYWYRQDPGQGLRLIYYSQIVNDFQKGDIAEGYSVSREKKESFPLTVTSAQKNPTAFYLCASSITADSNQPQHFGDGTRLSIL.

The V and J genes are TRBV19 and TRBJ1-5; D not certain. The germline gives CDR1 LNHDA, CDR2 SQIVND (reference sequence). The V end lost 5 bases, the J end lost 2 bases, and 16 bases lay between the germline ends. CDR3 length: 16 amino acids. CDR3 sequence (DNA): TGTGCCAGTAGTCTGGCTGGACCAGGACGCAATCAGCCCCAGCATTTT. Its protein is CASSLAGPGRNQPQHF.

This clone showed up just once. V and J are TRBV21-1 and TRBJ2-3; the DNA was not compared with TRBD2, the D call given in the table. TRBV21-1 represents a pseudogene. This CDR3 spans 15 amino acids. The CDR3 bases are TGTGCCAGCAGCCAGGGACTTCAGAACACAGATACGCAGTATTTT. As protein: CASSQGLQNTDTQYF.

This clone occurred once. V is TRBV15 and J is TRBJ2-5; TRBD1 matches 8 bases. Germline CDR1 reads LNHNV; CDR2 reads YYDKDF (reference sequence). The CDR3 length is 15 residues. J was trimmed by 5 bases and V by 0 bases; bases with no gene match: 5. CDR3 coding DNA: TGTGCCACCAGCAGAGACGGACAGGGTGCGGAGACCCAGTACTTC. This sequence encodes CATSRDGQGAETQYF. Full variable domain (rest looked up from reference TRBV15 and TRBJ2-5): DAMVIQNPRYQVTQFGKPVTLSCSQTLNHNVMYWYQQKSSQAPKLLFHYYDKDFNNEADTPDNFQSRRPNTSFCFLDIRSPGLGDTAMYLCATSRDGQGAETQYFGPGTRLLVL.

V gene TRBV18 combines with J gene TRBJ1-1; TRBD1 matches 7 bases. CDR3 length: 13 amino acids. With V trimmed by 4 bases and J by 2 bases, 1 base remained unmatched. Germline V gives CDR1 KGHSH, CDR2 LQKENI. The CDR3 loop reads CASSQGANTEAFF. In DNA form, the CDR3 reads TGTGCCAGCTCACAGGGGGCAAACACTGAAGCTTTCTTT.